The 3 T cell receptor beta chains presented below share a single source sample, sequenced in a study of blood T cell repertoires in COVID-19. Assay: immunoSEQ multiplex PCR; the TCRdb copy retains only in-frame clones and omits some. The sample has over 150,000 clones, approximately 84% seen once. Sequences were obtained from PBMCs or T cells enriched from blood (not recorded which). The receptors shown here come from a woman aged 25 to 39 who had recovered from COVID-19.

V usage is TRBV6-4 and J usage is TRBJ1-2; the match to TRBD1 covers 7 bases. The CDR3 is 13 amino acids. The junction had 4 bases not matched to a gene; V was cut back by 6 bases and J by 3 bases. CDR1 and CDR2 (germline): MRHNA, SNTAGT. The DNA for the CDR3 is TGTGCCAGCAGAAACGACAGGGACTATGGCTACACCTTC. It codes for CASRNDRDYGYTF.

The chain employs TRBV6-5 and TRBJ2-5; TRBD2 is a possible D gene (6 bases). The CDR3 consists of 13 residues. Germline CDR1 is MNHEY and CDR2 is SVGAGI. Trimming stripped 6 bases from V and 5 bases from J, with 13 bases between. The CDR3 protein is CASSPTGVETQYF. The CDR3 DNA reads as TGTGCCAGCAGCCCCACGGGAGTGGAGACCCAGTACTTC.

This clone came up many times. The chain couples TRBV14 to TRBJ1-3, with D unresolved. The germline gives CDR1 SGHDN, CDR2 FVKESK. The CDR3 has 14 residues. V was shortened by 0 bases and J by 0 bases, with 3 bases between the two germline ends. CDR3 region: CASSQDFSGNTIYF. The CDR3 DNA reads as TGTGCCAGCAGCCAAGACTTCTCTGGAAACACCATATATTTT.